These 2 T cell receptor beta chains were sequenced from one sample in a study. Assay: immunoSEQ multiplex PCR; the TCRdb copy retains only in-frame clones and omits some. The data show about 50,000 clones, approximately 95% seen once. The material sequenced was PBMCs. These receptors all stem from a middle-aged man with rheumatoid arthritis.

The chain links TRBV11-2 to TRBJ2-1; D gene uncertain. This CDR3 comprises 12 residues. V dropped 3 bases and J dropped 7 bases, with 7 bases sitting between them. Germline V lookup: CDR1 SGHAT, CDR2 FQNNGV. The CDR3 nucleotides are TGTGCCAGCAGCTTGGTATGGAATGAGCAGTTCTTC. Its translation: CASSLVWNEQFF. The full variable domain, completed using reference TRBV11-2 and TRBJ2-1, is EAGVAQSPRYKIIEKRQSVAFWCNPISGHATLYWYQQILGQGPKLLIQFQNNGVVDDSQLPKDRFSAERLKGVDSTLKIQPAKLEDSAVYLCASSLVWNEQFFGPGTRLTVL.

This clone was detected once. The V call is TRBV5-6, the J call TRBJ1-2; the D gene is possibly TRBD1 (6 bases). V was cut by 4 bases and J by 4 bases, with 17 bases left in between. There are 15 residues in the CDR3. CDR1 and CDR2 from the germline V gene are SGHDT and YYEEEE. The CDR3 DNA reads TGTGCCAGCAGCCCCCGGGACACCCACCCCTATGGCTACACCTTC. This gives the protein CASSPRDTHPYGYTF.